The 31 T cell receptor beta chains in this list originate from one sample, sequenced in a study of T cells after posttransplantation cyclophosphamide (dated by TCRdb to the mid-2010s). Library preparation was by the immunoSEQ multiplex PCR assay. TCRdb holds this immuneACCESS table with in-frame rearrangements only. Some clones are missing; in checked studies, unresolved V genes explain under half, and the rest has no known cause. The sample table contains some 19,000 clones; only one count was recorded for 80% to 90% of them. In total, the top ten clones hold about 2% of the sample. The control cohort consisted of under 13 patients who had myeloablative marrow transplants with methotrexate plus a calcineurin inhibitor and who were sampled 1 year after transplant. The sample in question was PBMCs, obtained just over 350 days after allogeneic stem cell transplant with calcineurin inhibitor and methotrexate. These receptors were obtained from a female patient in her thirties or forties who received an allogeneic stem cell transplant from an unrelated donor, was CMV-positive, and had acute and chronic GVHD. Following transplantation, part of the T cell population may be supplied by the graft donor rather than the patient.

The V and J genes are TRBV29-1 and TRBJ1-3; D gene unclear. The V end lost 1 base, the J end lost 0 bases, and 10 bases lay between the germline ends. Germline assignment: CDR1 SQVTM and CDR2 ANQGSEA. CDR3 size: 15 residues. CDR3 amino acids: CSVEVWANSGNTIYF. The CDR3 nucleotides read TGCAGCGTTGAAGTGTGGGCCAACTCTGGAAACACCATATATTTT.

The chain uses TRBV2 and TRBJ2-7, with a tentative D call TRBD1 (6 bases). Germline-derived CDR1 and CDR2 are SNHLY and FYNNEI. The germline V and J ends were trimmed by 6 bases and 2 bases, with 8 bases remaining between them. This CDR3 has 12 residues. The CDR3 bases are TGTGCCAGCAGCCCAGGGGCCTACGAGCAGTACGTC. Amino acid sequence: CASSPGAYEQYV.

The genes are TRBV5-1 and TRBJ1-1, with D maybe TRBD1 (5 bases). The CDR3 extends over 12 amino acids. Deletions cut 0 bases from V and 11 bases from J, with 11 bases between. The V gene's germline CDR1 is SGHRS and CDR2 YFSETQ. CDR3 DNA: TGCGCCAGCAGCTTGGAAGACAGTAAGGCTTTCTTT. Protein product: CASSLEDSKAFF.

CDR3 residues: CAWSFQGWNEQYV. For the CDR3, the DNA is TGTGCCTGGAGTTTTCAGGGCTGGAACGAGCAGTACGTC. The gene calls are TRBV30 and TRBJ2-7; a possible D gene is TRBD1 (5 bases). V lost 2 bases, J lost 5 bases, and 13 bases lay in between. The V gene's germline CDR1 is GTSNPN and CDR2 SVGIG (reference sequence). The CDR3 has 13 residues.

A few counts support this clone. The V call is TRBV4-3, the J call TRBJ2-1; the match to TRBD2 covers 7 bases. There are 17 residues in the CDR3. Germline CDR1 LGHNA, CDR2 YSLEER. V was clipped by 0 bases and J by 4 bases; unmatched bases: 9. For the CDR3, the DNA is TGCGCCAGCAGCCAAGATAGTAAGCTAGCGGTTTACAATGAGCAGTTCTTC. Translation gives CASSQDSKLAVYNEQFF.

This chain links TRBV29-1 with TRBJ2-3; TRBD2 agrees at 14 bases. This CDR3 has 14 amino acids. Germline V gives CDR1 SQVTM, CDR2 ANQGSEA. Losses at the gene ends were 7 bases for V and 4 bases for J; bases not matched to a gene: 4. CDR3 loop: CSGRTSGRPDTQYF. CDR3 coding DNA: TGCAGCGGAAGGACTAGCGGGAGGCCAGATACGCAGTATTTT.

The rearrangement joins TRBV19 to TRBJ2-3; D is ambiguous. V dropped 3 bases and J dropped 6 bases, with 4 bases sitting between them. The CDR3 contains 11 residues. Per germline, CDR1 LNHDA and CDR2 SQIVND (reference sequence). The CDR3 spells CASSIGDTQYF. In nucleotides, the CDR3 is TGTGCCAGTAGTATCGGGGATACGCAGTATTTT.

The chain has TRBV14 and TRBJ1-2; D might be TRBD1 (6 bases). CDR3 length: 13 residues. Germline lookup yields CDR1 SGHDN and CDR2 FVKESK. The V and J ends lost 0 bases and 5 bases respectively, with 7 bases between them. This CDR3 is CASSQDRGYGYTF. The CDR3, as DNA: TGTGCCAGCAGCCAAGACAGGGGATATGGCTACACCTTC.

The chain uses TRBV29-1 and TRBJ1-1, with D possibly matching TRBD1 (6 bases). CDR3 size: 11 residues. The V gene lost 6 bases and the J gene lost 4 bases, with 9 bases spanning the gap. Per the germline V gene, CDR1 is SQVTM and CDR2 is ANQGSEA. The chain's CDR3 is CSVGQRTEAFF. CDR3 nucleotide sequence: TGCAGCGTAGGACAGCGCACTGAAGCTTTCTTT.

This chain connects TRBV18 to TRBJ2-2, with TRBD2 identical over 10 bases. Per germline, CDR1 KGHSH and CDR2 LQKENI. This CDR3 region has 16 residues. The junction had 1 base not matched to a gene; V was cut back by 2 bases and J by 1 base. The CDR3 region is CASSPTSGKNTGELFF. Written as DNA, the CDR3 is TGTGCCAGCTCACCAACTAGCGGGAAGAACACCGGGGAGCTGTTTTTT.

This chain uses TRBV5-1 with TRBJ2-1; 9 nucleotides match TRBD1. V lost 0 bases, J lost 8 bases, and 9 bases stayed unmatched. The CDR3 covers 16 residues. Germline V gene data show CDR1 as SGHRS and CDR2 as YFSETQ. In nucleotides, the CDR3 is TGCGCCAGCAGCTTGGTAGCAGGACAGGGGCCCGATGAGCAGTTCTTC. Amino acid sequence: CASSLVAGQGPDEQFF.

This clone was found once. The J gene is TRBJ2-7, the V gene TRBV4-2, with 8 bases matching TRBD1. The CDR3 spans 16 residues. The V gene's germline CDR1 is LGHNA and CDR2 YNFKEQ. Trimming took 4 bases from V and 3 from J; bases not matched to a gene: 11. The CDR3 here is CASSRERDRNIYEQYF. The CDR3 DNA sequence: TGTGCCAGCAGCCGTGAACGGGACAGGAACATCTACGAGCAGTACTTC.

The V gene is TRBV29-1, the J gene TRBJ1-2, with 7 nucleotides matching TRBD1. The CDR3 covers 16 residues. The germline gives CDR1 SQVTM, CDR2 ANQGSEA. J lost 2 bases, V lost 4 bases, and 13 bases had no gene match. The CDR3, as DNA: TGCAGCGTTGGAGGGGGCGGGGGGGCAAAAAACTATGGCTACACCTTC. Its protein product is CSVGGGGGAKNYGYTF.

This chain links TRBV9 with TRBJ2-1; D might be TRBD2 (6 bases). The CDR3 runs 14 residues. CDR1 and CDR2 (germline): SGDLS, YYNGEE. The ends were cut back, 3 bases at V and 2 bases at J, with 9 bases in the middle. Here the CDR3 DNA reads TGTGCCAGCAGCGCCCGACTAGCCTACAATGAGCAGTTCTTC. Its protein is CASSARLAYNEQFF.

The V call is TRBV27, the J call TRBJ2-5, with a tentative D call TRBD1 (5 bases). This CDR3 contains 14 residues. Germline values: CDR1 MNHEY, CDR2 SMNVEV (reference sequence). V lost 6 bases and J 3 bases, leaving 14 bases between the germline ends. The CDR3 protein is CASSQWGTKETQYF. CDR3 bases: TGTGCCAGCAGCCAGTGGGGCACCAAAGAGACCCAGTACTTC.

This rearrangement joins TRBV14 to TRBJ2-3, with D possibly TRBD2 on 6 matching bases. Germline V gives CDR1 SGHDN, CDR2 FVKESK. Trimming took off 0 bases at V and 0 bases at J, with 13 bases between the two ends. The CDR3 totals 17 residues. CDR3 sequence (DNA): TGTGCCAGCAGCCAAGATCTTCATGGGGGGAGCACAGATACGCAGTATTTT. It encodes CASSQDLHGGSTDTQYF.

This chain joins TRBV6-4 and TRBJ2-1, with 11 bases that match TRBD2. Germline V gene sequence: CDR1 MRHNA, CDR2 SNTAGT. V shed 6 bases and J 5 bases; nucleotides not matched to a gene: 6. The CDR3 covers 15 residues. This CDR3 is CASSPLTSGNNEQFF. The CDR3 DNA sequence: TGTGCCAGCAGCCCCTTGACTAGCGGGAACAATGAGCAGTTCTTC.

This clone was found a few times. This chain uses TRBV14 with TRBJ1-3; TRBD1 agrees at 8 bases. V shed 1 base, J shed 2 bases, and the junction held 1 base outside the gene matches. CDR3 length: 15 residues. Germline-derived CDR1 and CDR2 are SGHDN and FVKESK. The CDR3 DNA is TGTGCCAGCAGCCAAGTGACAGGGGCTGGAAACACCATATATTTT. Encoded protein: CASSQVTGAGNTIYF.

The chain is built from TRBV5-8 and TRBJ2-6; D gene ambiguous. The V gene's germline CDR1 is SGHTS and CDR2 YDEGEE. This CDR3 contains 14 residues. Trimming pared 7 bases from V and 0 bases from J, leaving 8 bases between. The CDR3 reads CASGSYSGANVLTF. CDR3 in DNA: TGTGCCAGCGGCTCCTACTCTGGGGCCAACGTCCTGACTTTC.

This chain connects TRBV9 to TRBJ2-1; D is undetermined. CDR3 length: 15 residues. Germline lookup yields CDR1 SGDLS and CDR2 YYNGEE. V lost 0 bases, J lost 7 bases, and 14 bases lay in between. The CDR3 sequence is CASSVARPGGNEQFF. The CDR3 coding sequence is TGTGCCAGCAGCGTAGCGAGACCGGGTGGAAATGAGCAGTTCTTC.

This rearrangement joins TRBV7-2 to TRBJ2-2; D perhaps matches TRBD1 (6 bases). Trimming pared 1 base from V and 0 bases from J, leaving 6 bases between. Germline V CDR1 and CDR2: SGHTA, FQGNSA. The CDR3 contains 15 residues. CDR3: CASSLGTANTGELFF. The DNA of the CDR3 is TGTGCCAGCAGCTTAGGGACAGCGAACACCGGGGAGCTGTTTTTT. Supplemented by reference TRBV7-2 and TRBJ2-2, the full variable domain reads GAGVSQSPSNKVTEKGKDVELRCDPISGHTALYWYRQSLGQGLEFLIYFQGNSAPDKSGLPSDRFSAERTGGSVSTLTIQRTQQEDSAVYLCASSLGTANTGELFFGEGSRLTVL.

The chain has TRBV5-4 and TRBJ2-5; D uncertain. The CDR3 has 14 amino acids. V lost 2 bases and J 1 base, leaving 9 bases between the germline ends. Germline-derived CDR1 and CDR2 are SGHNT and YYREEE (reference sequence). The CDR3 DNA sequence: TGTGCCAGCAGCTTCGCCAGTCTCCAAGAGACCCAGTACTTC. It is translated as CASSFASLQETQYF.

This chain links TRBV7-9 with TRBJ1-2; 7 bases match TRBD1. The CDR3 totals 17 residues. With 2 bases clipped from V and 0 bases from J, the junction kept 9 bases outside the gene matches. Germline V gives CDR1 SEHNR, CDR2 FQNEAQ (reference sequence). The CDR3 loop is CASSLPRDSPTNYGYTF. The CDR3 coding sequence is TGTGCCAGCAGCTTACCTCGGGACAGCCCTACTAACTATGGCTACACCTTC.

The CDR3 sequence is CASSEGSGSLGEQFF. The CDR3 bases are TGTGCCAGCTCAGAAGGGAGCGGGAGCTTAGGTGAGCAGTTCTTC. The J gene is TRBJ2-1, the V gene TRBV2; TRBD2 matches 8 bases. CDR1 and CDR2 from the germline V gene are SNHLY and FYNNEI. The CDR3 has 15 amino acids. With V trimmed by 8 bases and J by 9 bases, 15 bases remained unmatched.

The J gene is TRBJ2-3, the V gene TRBV10-2, with 14 positions matching TRBD2. V shed 3 bases and J 6 bases; nucleotides not matched to a gene: 5. The CDR3 is 16 residues long. Germline V CDR1 and CDR2: WSHSY, SAAADI. CDR3 residues: CASSDGTSGRVDTQYF. CDR3 nucleotides: TGCGCCAGCAGTGACGGGACTAGCGGGAGAGTGGATACGCAGTATTTT.

The gene calls are TRBV10-1 and TRBJ2-2, with 9 bases lining up with TRBD2. This CDR3 is built from 14 residues. From germline, CDR1 is WNHNN and CDR2 SYGVQD (reference sequence). V shed 4 bases, J shed 4 bases, and the junction held 1 base outside the gene matches. The CDR3, as DNA: TGCGCCAGCAGTGCAGCGGGGGGCACCGGGGAGCTGTTTTTT. Protein sequence: CASSAAGGTGELFF.

The chain has TRBV29-1 and TRBJ2-5; D uncertain. Trimming took 5 bases from V and 5 from J, leaving 9 bases between them. This CDR3 region has 11 residues. Germline CDR1 SQVTM, CDR2 ANQGSEA. The CDR3 sequence is CSVSYGETQYF. In DNA form, the CDR3 reads TGCAGCGTTTCGTACGGGGAGACCCAGTACTTC.

The CDR3 loop is CASSAQSYEQYV. Here the CDR3 DNA reads TGTGCCAGCAGTGCACAGTCCTACGAGCAGTACGTC. The gene calls are TRBV2 and TRBJ2-7; no clear D. Trimming removed 4 bases at V and 1 base at J, with 5 bases between. Germline V gene data show CDR1 as SNHLY and CDR2 as FYNNEI. This CDR3 contains 12 residues.

This clone came up once. The V and J genes are TRBV11-2 and TRBJ1-2, with D maybe TRBD1 (6 bases). Germline values: CDR1 SGHAT, CDR2 FQNNGV. This CDR3 has 12 residues. Trimming removed 1 base from V and 7 bases from J, with 7 bases in between. The CDR3 loop is CASSLAGAGYTF. CDR3 coding DNA: TGTGCCAGCAGCTTAGCAGGGGCTGGCTACACCTTC.

The chain carries TRBV11-2 and TRBJ1-1; 8 nucleotides match TRBD1. Germline-derived CDR1 and CDR2 are SGHAT and FQNNGV. This CDR3 has 14 amino acids. J was trimmed by 0 bases and V by 5 bases; bases with no gene match: 2. CDR3 sequence reads: CASSPTGVNTEAFF. The CDR3 DNA sequence: TGTGCCAGCAGCCCGACAGGGGTGAACACTGAAGCTTTCTTT.

The chain couples TRBV11-3 to TRBJ1-3; 8 positions agree with TRBD1. Germline-derived CDR1 and CDR2 are SGHNT and YENEEA. CDR3 length equals 14 residues. J was trimmed by 8 bases and V by 6 bases; bases with no gene match: 9. In nucleotides, the CDR3 is TGTGCCAGCAGGGAAGAGCAGGGGGCAGACACCATATATTTT. Translating it yields CASREEQGADTIYF.